What follows describes a single T cell receptor beta chain. Many counts were recorded for this clonotype. Its cognate antigen has yet to be identified. One base away there is no much larger clone; base qualities are not given. The entry originates in a study of T cells in Graves' hyperthyroidism and ophthalmopathy (dated by TCRdb to between 2018 and 2020). Looking at the study overall: Peripheral blood was collected at initial diagnosis, before any treatment. After blood sampling, hyperthyroidism patients were treated with methimazole at a starting dose of 30 mg daily, and ophthalmopathy patients were treated with high-dose intravenous methylprednisolone. According to the paper, TCR Vbeta CDR3 sequencing was carried out on 135 peripheral blood samples, which came from fewer than 50 ophthalmopathy, under 85 hyperthyroidism and roughly 17 progressor patients. In six Graves' hyperthyroidism patients, the study also compared T-cell repertoires from thyroid tissue with T-cell repertoires from blood. To identify distinguishing TCR V-J signatures, a discovery cohort of about a hundred patients was used, comprising 43 with Graves' ophthalmopathy and 57 with stable Graves' hyperthyroidism. Prospective prediction of ophthalmopathy was tested in an independent validation cohort consisting of 18 hyperthyroidism patients and approximately 16 patients who later progressed to ophthalmopathy. The approximately 98 discovery patients were randomly divided into training and test sets at a 7:3 ratio.

From the germline V gene, CDR1 is LGHNT and CDR2 is FRNRAP. From cysteine to phenylalanine, the CDR3 is 15 amino acids long. The entry retains the CDR3 DNA only, 45 bases that are in frame from base 1. Germline trimming: 5 bases from V, 4 bases from J; junction bases outside gene matches: 8. The hyperthyroidism patients were between 18 and 65 years old and newly diagnosed, with a disease duration of less than 2 months. Exclusion was applied to patients with uncontrolled infections, other autoimmune diseases, pregnancy or lactation. Diagnoses were established on the basis of clinical symptoms, serum thyroxine and TRAb, thyroid ultrasound, and orbital computed tomography. Blood from progressor patients was collected at the time of first diagnosis with hyperthyroidism, before any ophthalmopathy symptoms had appeared. Ficoll-Paque density gradient centrifugation was used to isolate PBMCs from 9.5 to 10 ml of fresh peripheral blood. Progressor patients were defined as those initially diagnosed with Graves' hyperthyroidism in whom ophthalmopathy developed during follow-up. Total RNA was extracted with Trizol reagent, and quality was checked on an Agilent 2100 Bioanalyzer.

What the research found in general, with its limitations: Most expanded thyroid clonotypes (frequency above 0.001) were also found in blood, which suggests that blood repertoires may mirror thyroid immune responses. In cross-validation, a model built on a 13 V-J signature told ophthalmopathy apart from stable hyperthyroidism with 85% to 90% sensitivity and roughly 81% specificity, and in testing the same model reached 80%/75%. In validation, progression to ophthalmopathy was predicted by the model with 70.59% sensitivity and roughly 72% specificity, a median of approximately 6.5 months before onset. No statistical method was used to set the sample size in advance, and investigators knew the group allocation.

TCR beta CDR3 regions were amplified from RNA transcripts. A first-round RT-PCR of the TCR CDR3 used the HTBI primer set with the Qiagen OneStep RT-PCR kit. Libraries were constructed in a second round of multiplex PCR, after which size selection and purification were carried out. Libraries were sequenced paired-end with 100 bp reads on an Illumina HiSeq2000. In the paper's pipeline: SOAPnuke was used to process the raw data, with reads discarded if the reads contained adapters or uncalled bases, had a mean Phred below 15, or lacked an exact constant-primer or identifier match. High-quality paired reads were merged with COPE v1.2.5, and unique nucleotide sequences were defined as clonotypes. MiTCR v1.1 was used to align clonotypes to the IMGT TRBV, TRBD and TRBJ reference segments. Only V-J combinations with frequency above 0.0001, covering roughly 99% of repertoires, were analysed. A TCS score was defined as the ratio of F50 (clonal expansion) to E x V (chaos), with BLOSUM62-based TCRdist applied between CDR3 peptides within each V-J. Welch's t-statistics and random forest reduced 500 to 650 V-J features to 10 to 15, which were used in a naive Bayes classifier (R e1071). The public reads were quality trimmed at Q25 with fastp and then assembled into clones with MiXCR by TCRdb, keeping productive beta chains. CDR3 protein duplicates are merged, each entry listing the most common genes and DNA. For this entry, the V and J calls and clone size follow TCRdb and not the study's own pipeline. A total of roughly 500,000 distinct CDR3 sequences appear in this sample, about 15% of them only once. 5.5% to 7.5% of the sample is in the top ten clones.

The TCR sequence derives from a woman between 25 and 40 years old with Graves' hyperthyroidism that later progressed to Graves' ophthalmopathy. The sequenced material came from blood. The chain employs TRBV12-5 and TRBJ2-7; 10 bases in the middle match TRBD1. CDR3 loop: CASGAQGQGNYEQYF. The nucleotides are TGTGCTAGTGGTGCCCAGGGACAGGGGAATTACGAGCAGTACTTC.